A selection of T cell receptor beta chains follows, all from one sample in a study of OX40 agonist ivuxolimab in advanced cancers. TCRdb's copy holds only in-frame clones and misses some; the assay was immunoSEQ multiplex PCR. The sample consists of about 58,000 clones, 80% to 90% of them appearing once. Sequencing used CD4+ or CD8+ T cells sorted from blood, obtained in a trial of the OX40 agonist ivuxolimab. The origin of the receptors is an adult with an advanced solid tumor such as melanoma, head and neck, liver or kidney cancer. The CDR3 runs from the conserved cysteine through the conserved F or W. Each record gives: clone size, D gene, J gene, V gene, CDR3 DNA, CDR3 protein. A D gene is named only where the DNA matches it firmly. A row's size may be missing; if present it is once, few, many or a size class.

>-|TRBD2|TRBJ2-1|TRBV9
TGTGCCAGCAGCGGGACTAGCGGAGGTGGGAGTGAGCAGTTCTTC
CASSGTSGGGSEQFF
>-|-|TRBJ1-2|TRBV7-9
TGTGCCAGCAGCTCGTCCTCCAGGGAGAGCTATGGCCACACCTTC
CASSSSSRESYGHTF
>-|-|TRBJ1-1|TRBV5-6
TGTGCCAGCAGCTTGATTTCTGAAGCTTTCTTT
CASSLISEAFF
>-|-|TRBJ2-2|TRBV10-3
TGTGCCATCAAGGACCGGGACTTGAACACCGGGGAGCTGTTTTTT
CAIKDRDLNTGELFF
>-|-|TRBJ2-5|TRBV5-4
TGTGCCAGCAGCTTATTAGGGGGGACAATTGGGCCTACCCAGTACTTC
CASSLLGGTIGPTQYF
>once|TRBD1|TRBJ2-7|TRBV9
TGTGCCAGCAGCGCGGGACAGGGCTTCGGCGAGCAGTACTTC
CASSAGQGFGEQYF
>-|-|TRBJ1-4|TRBV4-3
TGCGCCAGCAGCCGAACCAGGGTGACTAATGAAAAACTGTTTTTT
CASSRTRVTNEKLFF
>-|TRBD1|TRBJ2-1|TRBV9
TGTGCCAGCAGCCCCGGACAGGGGGACAATGAGCAGTTCTTC
CASSPGQGDNEQFF
>-|TRBD1|TRBJ2-3|TRBV7-9
TGTGCCAGCAGCCCAGGGACAGTCACAGATACGCAGTATTTT
CASSPGTVTDTQYF
>-|-|TRBJ1-6|TRBV19
TGTGCCAGTAGTACACCGGTGAAGGGCTATAATTCACCCCTCCACTTT
CASSTPVKGYNSPLHF
>-|TRBD1|TRBJ2-7|TRBV9
TGTGCCAGCAGCGCCCGGGGGCAGGGGGCCAACGAGCAGTACTTC
CASSARGQGANEQYF
>-|-|TRBJ2-7|TRBV4-3
TGCGCCAGCAGCCAAGATCTAAACTACGAGCAGTACTTC
CASSQDLNYEQYF
>-|-|TRBJ1-6|TRBV2
TGTGCCAGCAGTGCGTCAGAGTATTCACCCCTCCACTTT
CASSASEYSPLHF